Below are 13 T cell receptor beta chains sequenced from a single sample in a study of blood T cells in healthy people across ages. With a J-beta primer mix and a sample-barcoded 5' primer, a second PCR ran about 7 to 12 cycles. TCRdb reprocessed the 5' RACE reads via MiXCR and lists one record per CDR3 protein. The sample has 450,000 to 700,000 distinct CDR3 sequences, 25% to 30% seen once. Sequenced sample: blood. These receptors originate from a woman in her 70s in good health.

This clonotype was seen more than once but under ten times. The V call is TRBV7-9, the J call TRBJ1-1; D is uncertain. V lost 7 bases to trimming and J lost 6 bases, with 18 bases between them. Germline CDR1 and CDR2: SEHNR and FQNEAQ (reference sequence). This CDR3 is built from 14 residues. CDR3 protein: CASTLLGRTSEAFF. In nucleotides, the CDR3 is TGTGCCAGCACCCTCCTTGGCAGGACCTCTGAAGCTTTCTTT.

The chain couples TRBV18 to TRBJ2-5; the D is unclear. Germline values: CDR1 KGHSH, CDR2 LQKENI. The CDR3 has 12 residues. Deletions cut 3 bases from V and 5 bases from J, with 7 bases between. The CDR3 sequence: CASSPATETQYF. The CDR3 DNA reads TGTGCCAGCTCACCCGCTACGGAGACCCAGTACTTC.

The rearrangement joins TRBV7-7 to TRBJ2-5; possibly TRBD1 for D (5 bases). The J call may be in error: the DNA end matches TRBJ2-7 better. The CDR3 spans 15 residues. CDR1 and CDR2 (germline): SSHAT, FNYEAQ (reference sequence). The CDR3 DNA reads TGTGCCAGCAGCGCAGGGCAGGGATCCGTCTACGAGCAGTACTTC. It codes for CASSAGQGSVYEQYF.

The chain uses TRBV12-5 and TRBJ2-4; 11 bases match TRBD1. In germline, CDR1 is LGHNT, CDR2 FRNRAP. This CDR3 spans 13 amino acids. V trimming: 4 bases; J trimming: 10 bases; junction bases outside the gene matches: 3. The CDR3 nucleotides read TGTGCTAGTGGTTCGGACAGGGGGCGAATTCAGTACTTC. Its protein is CASGSDRGRIQYF.

CDR3 sequence: CASSLAAANEQFF. As DNA, the CDR3 is TGTGCCAGCAGCTTAGCAGCGGCGAATGAGCAGTTCTTC. This chain links TRBV7-8 with TRBJ2-1, with D maybe TRBD2 (5 bases). V lost 0 bases to trimming and J lost 7 bases, with 7 bases between them. The CDR3 is 13 amino acids. CDR1 and CDR2 from the germline V gene are SGHVS and FQNEAQ.

The chain is built from TRBV20-1 and TRBJ2-6; no clear D gene. CDR1 is DFQATT, CDR2 SNEGSKA, per germline (reference sequence). Trimming took 1 base from V and 1 from J, leaving 8 bases between them. This CDR3 has 15 residues. The CDR3 is CSARAPHSGANVLTF. The CDR3 bases are TGCAGTGCTAGAGCTCCCCATTCTGGGGCCAACGTCCTGACTTTC.

This clonotype was found a few times. The V and J genes are TRBV2 and TRBJ2-4; tentative D call: TRBD1 (6 bases). Germline-derived CDR1 and CDR2 are SNHLY and FYNNEI. The CDR3 contains 13 residues. The V end lost 8 bases, the J end lost 6 bases, and 14 bases lay between the germline ends. The CDR3 protein is CASARQDLNIQYF. CDR3 sequence (DNA): TGTGCCAGCGCTAGACAGGATTTAAACATTCAGTACTTC.

This chain uses TRBV20-1 with TRBJ1-2; D may be TRBD1 (6 bases). Deletions cut 5 bases from V and 4 bases from J, with 17 bases between. This CDR3 spans 14 amino acids. CDR1 DFQATT and CDR2 SNEGSKA come from the germline V gene (reference sequence). The CDR3 protein is CSARRGGYFYGYTF. The CDR3 DNA reads TGCAGTGCTCGGAGGGGGGGATACTTCTATGGCTACACCTTC.

With respect to this clonotype: One junction end disagrees with the germline gene, perhaps due to a read error. The chain links TRBV5-1 to TRBJ2-1, with D perhaps TRBD2 (6 bases). Per the germline V gene, CDR1 is SGHRS and CDR2 is YFSETQ. There are 17 residues in the CDR3. CDR3 region: CASSLLPGTSLGNEQFF. The CDR3, as DNA: TGCGCAAGCAGCCTTCTCCCGGGGACTTCCCTCGGCAATGAGCAGTTCTTC.

The CDR3 DNA is TGCAGTGCTAGAGGAAGGGAGGGGACTGAAGCTTTCTTT. Amino acids: CSARGREGTEAFF. The chain has TRBV20-1 and TRBJ1-1, with TRBD1 as a possible D gene (5 bases). Germline CDR1 and CDR2: DFQATT and SNEGSKA (reference sequence). CDR3 length: 13 amino acids. With 1 base removed from V and 5 bases from J, the gap between germline ends came to 11 bases.

The sample holds a few counts of this clonotype. V is TRBV6-5 and J is TRBJ1-2; D ambiguous. CDR3 length: 15 amino acids. V was shortened by 5 bases and J by 8 bases, with 21 bases between the two germline ends. CDR1 and CDR2 (germline): MNHEY, SVGAGI. Here the CDR3 reads CASSQDGVMRKGYTF. The DNA for the CDR3 is TGTGCCAGCAGTCAGGACGGAGTCATGAGGAAAGGCTACACCTTC.

The chain carries TRBV5-1 and TRBJ2-5; D perhaps matches TRBD1 (6 bases). This CDR3 contains 14 residues. Germline CDR1 SGHRS, CDR2 YFSETQ. Trimming took off 4 bases at V and 1 base at J, with 11 bases between the two ends. Written as DNA, the CDR3 is TGCGCCAGCAGCCGGGGACACATCCAAGAGACCCAGTACTTC. It encodes CASSRGHIQETQYF.

V and J are TRBV9 and TRBJ1-6; the D gene is possibly TRBD1 (6 bases). CDR3 length: 18 residues. V was trimmed by 0 bases and J by 0 bases, leaving 13 bases between them. The V gene's germline CDR1 is SGDLS and CDR2 YYNGEE. The CDR3 here is CASSVAGGGPSYNSPLHF. Here the CDR3 DNA reads TGTGCCAGCAGCGTAGCCGGAGGGGGACCCTCCTATAATTCACCCCTCCACTTT.